This T cell receptor beta chain was sequenced in a study of T cells in narcolepsy. Germline loops: CDR1 SNHLY, CDR2 FYNNEI. V lost 3 bases and J lost 0, with 3 bases in between. This CDR3 spans 13 amino acids. Some clones are missing from TCRdb's copy, which holds only in-frame ones; the method was immunoSEQ multiplex PCR. The sample lists some 30,000 clones, about 87% occurring once. The chain recombines TRBV2 with TRBJ1-5; no reliable D call. The sample consisted of memory (CD45RA-) CD4+ T cells from blood. The receptor was isolated from a human donor in good health. This CDR3 reads CASSDSSNQPQHF. The CDR3 DNA reads TGTGCCAGCAGTGACAGTAGCAATCAGCCCCAGCATTTT.